This TCR beta chain was identified in a study of T-cell reconstitution after alpha-beta-depleted transplantation in children. This clonotype was counted at least ten times. The antigen remains unidentified. Unique molecular identifiers were incorporated during preparation of the TCRbeta library. TCRdb reprocessed the PCR reads via MiXCR and lists one record per CDR3 protein. The sample comprises around 300,000 distinct CDR3 sequences, 11% of which are singletons, and about a quarter rests with the top ten. The germline V gene has CDR1 SGHRS and CDR2 YFSETQ. V lost 0 bases and J 8 bases, leaving 18 bases between the germline ends. The CDR3 sequence is 16 residues long. Notes on the study in general: At the one-year point after transplant, T-cell counts and TCRbeta diversity were found to come mostly from T cells that had been newly produced.

Sequenced here: peripheral blood, sampled 180 days after TCRalphabeta/CD19-depleted stem cell transplant. This TCR was recovered from a male patient aged 2 to 10 who had a stem cell transplant for chronic granulomatous disease, so the T cells may come from the graft donor. The J gene is TRBJ2-1, the V gene TRBV5-1; weak D call: TRBD2 (5 bases). In nucleotides, the CDR3 is TGCGCCAGCAGCTTGGCCGGTACGGGATCGAGGGATGAGCAGTTCTTC. This codes for CASSLAGTGSRDEQFF.